The 11 T cell receptor beta chains reported below all come from one sample, sequenced in a study of graft-versus-host responses after intestinal transplantation. The repertoire was sequenced with immunoSEQ multiplex PCR; TCRdb's copy has only in-frame clones and lacks some. The data hold about 40,000 clones, with about 90% observed a single time. This sample comprised PBMCs, obtained about 310 days after intestinal transplant. Receptors were obtained from a human patient who received an intestinal transplant, so some T cells may come from the graft donor.

To note about this clone: The sample has other DNA sequences that encode this CDR3 too. The chain has TRBV6-5 and TRBJ1-3, with D perhaps matching TRBD1 (5 bases). CDR1 MNHEY and CDR2 SVGAGI come from the germline V gene. V was cut by 5 bases and J by 4 bases, with 12 bases left in between. The length of the CDR3 is 14 residues. The CDR3 DNA reads TGTGCCAGCAGTCTAACAGGATCCGGAAACACCATATATTTT. It is translated as CASSLTGSGNTIYF.

The chain carries TRBV28 and TRBJ1-2, with TRBD1 as a possible D gene (5 bases). V gave up 1 base and J gave up 5 bases, with 8 bases separating them. There are 13 residues in the CDR3. Germline CDR1 reads MDHEN; CDR2 reads SYDVKM. The CDR3 bases are TGTGCCAGCAGTTTATCGGGGGTTTATGGCTACACCTTC. Its translation: CASSLSGVYGYTF.

V gene TRBV29-1 combines with J gene TRBJ2-1; D is undetermined. CDR1 is SQVTM, CDR2 ANQGSEA, per germline. Trimming stripped 4 bases from V and 5 bases from J, with 12 bases between. The CDR3 loop spans 13 amino acids. DNA for the CDR3: TGCAGCGTTGTCCAGAGCAACAACAATGAGCAGTTCTTC. The encoded protein is CSVVQSNNNEQFF.

The rearrangement links TRBV6-5 to TRBJ1-5; 8 bases are a match to TRBD1. There are 15 residues in the CDR3. V shed 6 bases, J shed 0 bases, and the junction held 4 bases outside the gene matches. The germline CDR1 and CDR2 sequences are MNHEY and SVGAGI. DNA for the CDR3: TGTGCCAGCAGACGGACAGGGAATAGCAATCAGCCCCAGCATTTT. Protein sequence: CASRRTGNSNQPQHF.

V gene TRBV5-1 combines with J gene TRBJ1-6; 7 bases align to TRBD1. The CDR3 is 15 amino acids. Germline lookup yields CDR1 SGHRS and CDR2 YFSETQ. With V trimmed by 0 bases and J by 10 bases, 7 bases remained unmatched. This chain's CDR3 is CASSLERTGVSPLHF. In DNA, the CDR3 is TGCGCCAGCAGCTTGGAGCGGACAGGTGTCTCACCCCTCCACTTT.

The V gene is TRBV29-1, the J gene TRBJ1-1; D is unresolved. The germline gives CDR1 SQVTM, CDR2 ANQGSEA. CDR3 size: 12 residues. V was clipped by 2 bases and J by 3 bases, with 7 bases between them. The CDR3 loop reads CSVEQADTEAFF. The CDR3 bases are TGCAGCGTTGAACAGGCGGACACTGAAGCTTTCTTT.

The rearrangement uses TRBV13 and TRBJ2-7; 7 nucleotides agree with TRBD1. The V segment lost 0 bases and the J segment 1 base; nucleotides outside the gene matches: 6. CDR1 and CDR2 from the germline V gene are PRHDT and FYEKMQ (reference sequence). CDR3 length: 16 amino acids. The CDR3 is CASSLGSSTGSYEQYF. As DNA, the CDR3 is TGTGCCAGCAGCTTAGGGAGCTCGACAGGGTCCTACGAGCAGTACTTC.

The chain recombines TRBV14 with TRBJ2-3; D is undetermined. Between the trimmed V and J ends, which lost 1 base and 6 bases, there was a span of 2 bases. Germline V lookup: CDR1 SGHDN, CDR2 FVKESK. CDR3 size: 11 residues. CDR3 residues: CASSQVDTQYF. The CDR3 DNA is TGTGCCAGCAGCCAAGTCGATACGCAGTATTTT.

The chain has TRBV12-5 and TRBJ1-5, with a weak D call TRBD1 (6 bases). Trimming took 5 bases from V and 2 from J, leaving 19 bases between them. The CDR3 has 17 amino acids. Germline assignment: CDR1 LGHNT and CDR2 FRNRAP. CDR3 sequence (DNA): TGTGCTAGTGGTCCCACAGGGAGGTTGGTTCGCAATCAGCCCCAGCATTTT. Its protein is CASGPTGRLVRNQPQHF. Together with reference TRBV12-5 and TRBJ1-5, the CDR3 gives the full variable domain: DARVTQTPRHKVTEMGQEVTMRCQPILGHNTVFWYRQTMMQGLELLAYFRNRAPLDDSGMPKDRFSAEMPDATLATLKIQPSEPRDSAVYFCASGPTGRLVRNQPQHFGDGTRLSIL.

V and J are TRBV7-2 and TRBJ1-1; TRBD1 matches at 8 bases. V gave up 3 bases and J gave up 1 base; unmatched junction bases: 1. Germline values: CDR1 SGHTA, CDR2 FQGNSA. This CDR3 spans 14 amino acids. CDR3 region: CASSFQGANTEAFF. The CDR3 DNA sequence: TGTGCCAGCAGCTTCCAGGGGGCGAACACTGAAGCTTTCTTT.

The chain combines TRBV5-1 with TRBJ1-1, with 7 nucleotides matching TRBD1. The CDR3 extends over 15 amino acids. The V gene end was trimmed by 4 bases and the J gene end by 1 base; junction bases not matched to a gene: 7. Germline CDR1 SGHRS, CDR2 YFSETQ. The CDR3: CASSGRDRENTEAFF. The CDR3 DNA sequence: TGCGCCAGCAGCGGTCGAGACAGGGAGAACACTGAAGCTTTCTTT.